Here is one T cell receptor beta chain with its context. The data were taken from a study of T cells in Graves' hyperthyroidism and ophthalmopathy. The CDR3 regions of TCR beta were amplified from RNA transcripts. HTBI primers were the set used in a first-round RT-PCR of the TCR CDR3. TCRdb analysed the multiplex PCR reads with MiXCR anew, one entry per CDR3 protein. In the table there are about 350,000 distinct CDR3 sequences, 15% to 20% of which are singletons. The ends lost 1 base at V and 2 bases at J; junction bases unmatched: 4. In germline, CDR1 is LNHNV, CDR2 YYDKDF (reference sequence). The CDR3 has 17 amino acids.

The sequenced material came from blood. This TCR was recovered from a woman younger than 30 with Graves' hyperthyroidism. V and J are TRBV15 and TRBJ2-1; 11 positions match TRBD2. The DNA of the CDR3 is TGTGCCACCAGCAGAGTTAGCGGGGGGGTACCCTACAATGAGCAGTTCTTC. This sequence encodes CATSRVSGGVPYNEQFF. Based on the CDR3 plus reference TRBV15 and TRBJ2-1, the full variable domain is DAMVIQNPRYQVTQFGKPVTLSCSQTLNHNVMYWYQQKSSQAPKLLFHYYDKDFNNEADTPDNFQSRRPNTSFCFLDIRSPGLGDTAMYLCATSRVSGGVPYNEQFFGPGTRLTVL.